The T cell receptor beta chain under discussion was sequenced for a study of vaccination and CD4 T cells after COVID-19. Looking at the study overall: Participants were vaccinated with two doses, given as either BNT162b2 or mRNA-1273 vaccine.

Sequenced with the Oncomine TCR Beta short-read assay was DNA taken from cultured CD4+ T cells. TCRdb passed the PCR reads through MiXCR, listing each CDR3 protein once. The sample lists some 7,400 distinct CDR3 sequences, around 33% occurring once. This CDR3 is built from 17 residues. Between the trimmed V and J ends, which lost 3 bases and 3 bases, there was a span of 20 bases. Germline V gene sequence: CDR1 MNHNS, CDR2 SASEGT. Specified treatment: approximately 9-day PBMC culture with coronavirus spike peptide pools or control peptides (ViraFEST assay). CD4+ T lymphocytes from the unexposed donor were collected before the COVID-19 pandemic (2011-2018). On this clonotype itself: As yet, its antigen is unknown.

General observations from the study: Convalescent patients' median share of reactive clones seen only post-vaccination was 70% to 90%.

This clonotype was obtained from a human donor in good health. The rearrangement joins TRBV6-1 to TRBJ1-1, with D unresolved. Sequenced sample: CD4+ T cells from blood, cultured in vitro. The chain's CDR3 is CASSDQFTTRGYTEAFF. The CDR3 DNA reads TGTGCCAGCAGTGACCAATTCACCACCAGAGGATACACTGAAGCTTTCTTT.